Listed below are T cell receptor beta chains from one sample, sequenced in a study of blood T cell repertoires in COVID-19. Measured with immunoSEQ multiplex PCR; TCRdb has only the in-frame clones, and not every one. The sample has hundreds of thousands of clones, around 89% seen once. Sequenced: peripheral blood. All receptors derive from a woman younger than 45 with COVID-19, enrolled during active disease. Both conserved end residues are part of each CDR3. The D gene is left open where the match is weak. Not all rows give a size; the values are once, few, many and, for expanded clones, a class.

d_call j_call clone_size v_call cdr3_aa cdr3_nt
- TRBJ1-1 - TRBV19 CASIPQGTGSEAFF TGTGCCAGTATTCCCCAAGGTACGGGGTCTGAAGCTTTCTTT
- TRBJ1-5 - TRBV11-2 CASSFAGNSNQPQHF TGTGCCAGCAGCTTCGCCGGGAATAGCAATCAGCCCCAGCATTTT
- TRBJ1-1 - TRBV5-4 CASSLDRANTEAFF TGTGCCAGCAGCTTGGACAGGGCGAACACTGAAGCTTTCTTT
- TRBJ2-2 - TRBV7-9 CASSLAGNANTGELFF TGTGCCAGCAGCTTAGCGGGCAACGCGAACACCGGGGAGCTGTTTTTT
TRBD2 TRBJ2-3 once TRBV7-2 CASSFRLAGRADTQYF TGTGCCAGCAGCTTTAGATTAGCGGGACGGGCGGATACGCAGTATTTT
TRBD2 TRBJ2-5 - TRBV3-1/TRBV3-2 CASSLQLAGEGETQYF TGTGCCAGCAGCTTGCAACTAGCGGGGGAGGGGGAGACCCAGTACTTC
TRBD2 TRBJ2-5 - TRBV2 CASTRTSGRTETQYF TGTGCCAGCACTAGGACTAGCGGGAGAACAGAGACCCAGTACTTC
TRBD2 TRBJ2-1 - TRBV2 CASSEGLSGGAVNFF TGTGCCAGCAGTGAGGGATTAAGCGGGGGGGCCGTGAACTTCTTC
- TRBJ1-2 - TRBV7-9 CASTLISGGRRDGYTF TGTGCCAGCACCCTAATCTCCGGGGGGCGTAGGGATGGCTACACCTTC
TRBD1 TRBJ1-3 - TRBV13 CASSLRGQGRNTIYF TGTGCCAGCAGCTTAAGGGGACAGGGGAGAAACACCATATATTTT
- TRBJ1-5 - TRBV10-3 CASNNLGNQPQHF TGTGCCTCAAACAACCTGGGCAATCAGCCCCAGCATTTT
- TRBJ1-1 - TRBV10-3 CAIRQGWEGTEAFF TGTGCCATCAGGCAGGGGTGGGAAGGCACTGAAGCTTTCTTT
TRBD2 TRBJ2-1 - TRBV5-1 CASSFFWSSGGSEQFF TGCGCCAGCAGCTTCTTTTGGTCTAGCGGGGGTAGCGAGCAGTTCTTC
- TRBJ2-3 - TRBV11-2 CASSLLVIAGATDTQYF TGTGCCAGCAGCTTACTTGTCATCGCAGGGGCCACAGATACGCAGTATTTT
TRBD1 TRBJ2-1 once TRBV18 CASSPLGTGAYNEQFF TGTGCCAGCTCACCACTAGGGACAGGGGCCTACAATGAGCAGTTCTTC
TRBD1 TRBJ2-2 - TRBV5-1 CASSLTGGNTGELFF TGCGCCAGCAGCTTGACAGGGGGGAACACCGGGGAGCTGTTTTTT
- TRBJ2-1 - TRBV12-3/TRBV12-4 CASSLGGRDGQFF TGTGCCAGCAGTTTAGGCGGGCGGGACGGGCAGTTCTTC
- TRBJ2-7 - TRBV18 CASSPPEVPSYEQYF TGTGCCAGCTCACCACCGGAGGTTCCCTCCTACGAGCAGTACTTC
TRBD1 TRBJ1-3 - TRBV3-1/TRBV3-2 CASSPRDRVGNTIYF TGTGCCAGCAGCCCCCGGGACAGGGTGGGAAACACCATATATTTT
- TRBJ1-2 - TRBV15 CATSRDRHEEGYTF TGTGCCACCAGCAGAGATCGGCATGAGGAGGGCTACACCTTC
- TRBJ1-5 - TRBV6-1 CASSAPGPGGLGQPQHF TGTGCCAGCAGTGCCCCGGGGCCCGGGGGTCTGGGTCAGCCCCAGCATTTT
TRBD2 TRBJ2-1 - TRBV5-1 CASSGTSGPYNEQFF TGCGCCAGCAGCGGAACTAGCGGTCCCTACAATGAGCAGTTCTTC
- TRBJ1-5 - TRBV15 CATSRGPGDNQPQHF TGTGCCACCAGCAGAGGCCCAGGGGACAATCAGCCCCAGCATTTT
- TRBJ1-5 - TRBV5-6 CASSWGQGSNQPQHF TGTGCCAGCAGCTGGGGGCAGGGCAGCAATCAGCCCCAGCATTTT
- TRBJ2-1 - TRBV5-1 CASSLVTRTLYNEQFF TGCGCCAGCAGCTTGGTGACTAGGACCCTCTACAATGAGCAGTTCTTC
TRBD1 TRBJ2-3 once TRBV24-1 CATSRTGGTDTQYF TGTGCCACCAGTCGAACAGGGGGCACAGATACGCAGTATTTT
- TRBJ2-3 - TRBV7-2 CATTGGADTQYF TGTGCCACCACAGGGGGGGCAGATACGCAGTATTTT
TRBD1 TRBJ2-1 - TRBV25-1 CASSEWGQGAIEQFF TGTGCCAGCAGTGAATGGGGACAGGGGGCTATTGAGCAGTTCTTC
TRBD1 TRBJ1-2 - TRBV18 CASSPFSLTGDYGYTF TGTGCCAGCTCACCATTTAGCTTGACAGGGGACTATGGCTACACCTTC
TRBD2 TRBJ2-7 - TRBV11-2 CASSFGTSGGYEQYF TGTGCCAGCAGCTTCGGGACTAGCGGGGGCTACGAGCAGTACTTC
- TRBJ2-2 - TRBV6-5 CASSYSGTGELFF TGTGCCAGCAGTTACTCCGGGACAGGGGAGCTGTTTTTT
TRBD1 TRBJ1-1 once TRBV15 CATSNGQVNTEAFF TGTGCCACCAGCAACGGACAGGTTAACACTGAAGCTTTCTTT
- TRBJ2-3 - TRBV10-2 CASSENRYSPDTQYF TGCGCCAGCAGTGAGAACCGCTACTCGCCAGATACGCAGTATTTT
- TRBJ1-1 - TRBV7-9 CASSLYAAMNTEAFF TGTGCCAGCAGCTTGTACGCGGCCATGAACACTGAAGCTTTCTTT
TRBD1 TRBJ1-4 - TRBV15 CATSRAGTVATNEKLFF TGTGCCACCAGCAGAGCCGGGACAGTAGCAACTAATGAAAAACTGTTTTTT
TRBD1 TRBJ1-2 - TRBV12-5 CASGPTPDRAGTF TGTGCTAGTGGTCCTACCCCGGACAGGGCCGGCACCTTC
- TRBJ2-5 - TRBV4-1 CASSQEAETQYF TGCGCCAGCAGCCAAGAAGCAGAGACCCAGTACTTC
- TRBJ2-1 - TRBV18 CASSNRVEEFF TGTGCCAGCTCAAACAGGGTCGAGGAGTTCTTC
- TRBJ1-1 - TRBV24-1 CATSAGDGIEAFF TGTGCCACCAGTGCAGGGGATGGGATTGAAGCTTTCTTT
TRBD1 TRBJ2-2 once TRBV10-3 CAIGRDRGTTGELFF TGTGCCATCGGTCGGGACAGGGGAACCACCGGGGAGCTGTTTTTT
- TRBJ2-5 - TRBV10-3 CAIRGLGPGQSSQETQYF TGTGCCATCAGGGGACTCGGACCGGGACAGTCGTCCCAAGAGACCCAGTACTTC
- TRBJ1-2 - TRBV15 CATSRDRRDNYGYTF TGTGCCACCAGCAGAGACAGGAGGGATAACTATGGCTACACCTTC
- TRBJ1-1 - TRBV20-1 CSASVAAAGGAFF TGCAGTGCTAGTGTGGCAGCGGCGGGTGGAGCTTTCTTT
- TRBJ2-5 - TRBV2 CASSPPGRTQETQYF TGTGCCAGCAGTCCCCCAGGCAGGACTCAAGAGACCCAGTACTTC
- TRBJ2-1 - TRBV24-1 CATSDQGAQAYNEQFF TGTGCCACCAGTGATCAAGGGGCGCAGGCGTACAATGAGCAGTTCTTC
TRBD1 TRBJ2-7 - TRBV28 CASSSHGTGGYEQYF TGTGCCAGCAGTTCACACGGGACAGGGGGGTACGAGCAGTACTTC
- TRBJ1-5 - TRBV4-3 CASSQEVGPGVDQPQHF TGCGCCAGCAGCCAGGAAGTAGGGCCAGGGGTTGATCAGCCCCAGCATTTT
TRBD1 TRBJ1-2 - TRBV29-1 CSATDRGYGYTF TGCAGCGCCACGGACAGGGGGTACGGCTACACCTTC
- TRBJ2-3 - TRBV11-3 CASSSSIAALGADTQYF TGTGCCAGCAGCTCTTCCATAGCGGCCCTGGGCGCAGATACGCAGTATTTT
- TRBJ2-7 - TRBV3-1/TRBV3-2 CASSQSKFTVLIPYEQYF TGTGCCAGCAGCCAATCGAAATTCACAGTCCTTATACCCTACGAGCAGTACTTC
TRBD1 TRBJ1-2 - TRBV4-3 CASSQDLNTGGNYGYTF TGCGCCAGCAGCCAAGATCTTAACACAGGGGGTAACTATGGCTACACCTTC
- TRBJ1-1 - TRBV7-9 CASSPLSTGWNTEAFF TGTGCCAGCAGCCCACTCTCTACAGGCTGGAACACTGAAGCTTTCTTT
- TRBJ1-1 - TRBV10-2 CASSDSGVVGRAFF TGCGCCAGCAGTGACTCGGGGGTGGTGGGCCGGGCTTTCTTT
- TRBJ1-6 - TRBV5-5 CASSLGSAPFTNNSPLHF TGTGCCAGCAGCCTGGGTTCAGCGCCCTTCACAAATAATTCACCCCTCCACTTT